This T cell receptor (beta chain) was documented in a study of long-term antiretroviral therapy in people with HIV. With 7 bases clipped from V and 3 bases from J, the junction kept 6 bases outside the gene matches. There are 13 residues in the CDR3. Germline CDR1 SGHRS, CDR2 YFSETQ. The study, taken as a whole, reports: Clones that expanded before ART (that is, prior to treatment) dominated the repertoire at all time points. Data on ART adherence, viral resistance or therapy changes were unavailable.

Every specimen held between about 0.9-11 million cryopreserved PBMC. These were thawed and washed before DNA extraction. Sequencing used immunoSEQ v3.0 at survey level. The data were produced by immunoSEQ multiplex PCR, yet TCRdb's version contains in-frame clones alone and is incomplete. Of tens of thousands of clones in the sample, less than 90% are singletons; the top ten hold roughly 0.94%. About this clone: Its antigen remains unknown.

V and J are TRBV5-1 and TRBJ2-7, with TRBD1 matching 8 bases. Here the sequenced sample was unsorted PBMCs, taken 2 years after starting antiretroviral therapy. The TCR sequence derives from a man aged 45 to 65 with HIV. The CDR3 reads CASDRGPGYEQYF. CDR3 DNA sequence: TGCGCCAGCGACAGGGGCCCAGGCTACGAGCAGTACTTC. The full variable domain, completed using reference TRBV5-1 and TRBJ2-7, is KAGVTQTPRYLIKTRGQQVTLSCSPISGHRSVSWYQQTPGQGLQFLFEYFSETQRNKGNFPGRFSGRQFSNSRSEMNVSTLELGDSALYLCASDRGPGYEQYFGPGTRLTVT.